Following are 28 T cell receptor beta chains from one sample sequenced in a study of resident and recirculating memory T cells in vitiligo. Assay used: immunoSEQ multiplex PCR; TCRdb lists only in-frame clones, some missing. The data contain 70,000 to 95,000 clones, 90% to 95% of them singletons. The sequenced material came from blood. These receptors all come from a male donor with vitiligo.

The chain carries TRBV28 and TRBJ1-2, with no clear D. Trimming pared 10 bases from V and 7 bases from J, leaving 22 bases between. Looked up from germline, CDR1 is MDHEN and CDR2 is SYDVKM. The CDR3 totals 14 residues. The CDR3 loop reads CATLTSLQTGGYTF. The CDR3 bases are TGTGCCACCCTCACGAGCCTCCAAACGGGTGGCTACACCTTC.

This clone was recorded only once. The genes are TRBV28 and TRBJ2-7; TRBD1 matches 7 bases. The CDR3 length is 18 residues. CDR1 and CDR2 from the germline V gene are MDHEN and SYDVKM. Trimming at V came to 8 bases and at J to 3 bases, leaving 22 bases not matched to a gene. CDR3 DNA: TGTGCCAGCCCCCCTGTGGGACAGCCCTACGGTCCATTCTACGAGCAGTACTTC. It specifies CASPPVGQPYGPFYEQYF. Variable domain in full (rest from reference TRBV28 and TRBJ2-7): DVKVTQSSRYLVKRTGEKVFLECVQDMDHENMFWYRQDPGLGLRLIYFSYDVKMKEKGDIPEGYSVSREKKERFSLILESASTNQTSMYLCASPPVGQPYGPFYEQYFGPGTRLTVT.

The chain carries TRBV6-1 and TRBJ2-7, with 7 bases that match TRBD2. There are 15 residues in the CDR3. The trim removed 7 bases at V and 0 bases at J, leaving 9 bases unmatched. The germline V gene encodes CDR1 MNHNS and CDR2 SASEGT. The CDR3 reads CASTILAYSSYEQYF. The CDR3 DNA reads TGTGCCAGCACCATACTAGCGTACAGCTCCTACGAGCAGTACTTC.

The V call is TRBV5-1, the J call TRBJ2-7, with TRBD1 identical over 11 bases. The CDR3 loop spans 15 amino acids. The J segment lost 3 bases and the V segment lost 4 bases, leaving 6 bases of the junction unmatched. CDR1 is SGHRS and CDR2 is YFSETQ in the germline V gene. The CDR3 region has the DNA TGCGCCAGCAGCGTATCGGGACAGGGGGGCTACGAGCAGTACTTC. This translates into CASSVSGQGGYEQYF.

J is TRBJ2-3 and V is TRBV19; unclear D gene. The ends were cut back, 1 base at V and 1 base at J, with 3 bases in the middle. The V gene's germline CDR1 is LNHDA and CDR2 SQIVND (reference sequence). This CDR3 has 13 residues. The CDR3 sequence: CASSIARTDTQYF. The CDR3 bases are TGTGCCAGTAGTATAGCTCGCACAGATACGCAGTATTTT.

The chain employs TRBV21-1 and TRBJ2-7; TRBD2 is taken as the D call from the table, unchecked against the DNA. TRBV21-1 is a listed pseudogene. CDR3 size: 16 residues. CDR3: CASSNPSERERYEQYF. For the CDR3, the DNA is TGTGCCAGCAGCAACCCCTCGGAGCGGGAGAGGTACGAGCAGTACTTC.

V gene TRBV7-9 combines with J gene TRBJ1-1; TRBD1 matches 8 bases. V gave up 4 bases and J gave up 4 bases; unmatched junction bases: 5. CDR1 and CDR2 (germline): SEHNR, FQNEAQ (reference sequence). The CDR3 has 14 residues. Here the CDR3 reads CASSWTGSGTEAFF. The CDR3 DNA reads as TGTGCCAGCAGCTGGACAGGGTCTGGCACTGAAGCTTTCTTT. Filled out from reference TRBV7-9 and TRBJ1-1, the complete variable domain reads DTGVSQNPRHKITKRGQNVTFRCDPISEHNRLYWYRQTLGQGPEFLTYFQNEAQLEKSRLLSDRFSAERPKGSFSTLEIQRTEQGDSAMYLCASSWTGSGTEAFFGQGTRLTVV.

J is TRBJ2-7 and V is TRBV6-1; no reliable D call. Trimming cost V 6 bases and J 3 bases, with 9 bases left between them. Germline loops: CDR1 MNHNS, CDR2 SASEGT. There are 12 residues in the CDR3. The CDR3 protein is CASRPANYEQYF. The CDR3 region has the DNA TGTGCCAGCAGGCCCGCGAACTACGAGCAGTACTTC.

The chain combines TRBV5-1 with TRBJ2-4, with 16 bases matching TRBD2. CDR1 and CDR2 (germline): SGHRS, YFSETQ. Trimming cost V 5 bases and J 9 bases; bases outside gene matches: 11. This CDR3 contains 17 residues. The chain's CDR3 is CASSLTGTSGRESIQYF. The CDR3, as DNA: TGCGCCAGCAGTCTGACCGGGACTAGCGGGAGGGAGAGCATTCAGTACTTC.

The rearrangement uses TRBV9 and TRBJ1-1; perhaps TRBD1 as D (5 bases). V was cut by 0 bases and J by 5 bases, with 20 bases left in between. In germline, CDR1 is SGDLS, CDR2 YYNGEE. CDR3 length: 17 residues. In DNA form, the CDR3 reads TGTGCCAGCAGCGTAGCGGTAGAGTCAGGGTATCAAACTGAAGCTTTCTTT. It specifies CASSVAVESGYQTEAFF.

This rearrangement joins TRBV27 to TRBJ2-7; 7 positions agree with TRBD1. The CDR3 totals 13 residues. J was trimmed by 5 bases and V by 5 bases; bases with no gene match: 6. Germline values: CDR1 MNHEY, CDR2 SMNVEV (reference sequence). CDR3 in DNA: TGTGCCAGCAGTCACAGCCAGGGGGACGAGCAGTACTTC. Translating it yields CASSHSQGDEQYF.

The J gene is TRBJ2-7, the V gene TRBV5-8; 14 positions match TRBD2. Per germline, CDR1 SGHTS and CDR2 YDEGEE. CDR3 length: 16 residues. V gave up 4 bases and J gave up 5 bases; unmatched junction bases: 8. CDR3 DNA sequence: TGTGCCAGCAGCGGTGGGACTAGCGGGAGTAACCACGAGCAGTACTTC. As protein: CASSGGTSGSNHEQYF.

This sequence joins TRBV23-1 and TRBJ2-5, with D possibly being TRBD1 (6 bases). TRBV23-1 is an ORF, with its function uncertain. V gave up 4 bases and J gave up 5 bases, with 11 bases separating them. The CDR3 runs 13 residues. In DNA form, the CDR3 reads TGCGCCAGCAGTCGCAGGCAGGGGGAGACCCAGTACTTC. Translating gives CASSRRQGETQYF.

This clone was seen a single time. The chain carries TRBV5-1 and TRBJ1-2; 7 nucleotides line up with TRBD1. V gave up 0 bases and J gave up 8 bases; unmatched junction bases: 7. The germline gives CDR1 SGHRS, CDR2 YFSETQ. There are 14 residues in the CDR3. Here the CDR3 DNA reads TGCGCCAGCAGCTTGGTACAGGGGCGGGACGGCTACACCTTC. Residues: CASSLVQGRDGYTF.

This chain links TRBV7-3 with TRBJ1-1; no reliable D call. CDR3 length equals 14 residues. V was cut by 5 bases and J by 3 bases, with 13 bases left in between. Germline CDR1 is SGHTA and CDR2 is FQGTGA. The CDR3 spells CASSQEVSDTEAFF. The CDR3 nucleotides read TGTGCCAGCAGCCAGGAGGTTTCAGACACTGAAGCTTTCTTT.

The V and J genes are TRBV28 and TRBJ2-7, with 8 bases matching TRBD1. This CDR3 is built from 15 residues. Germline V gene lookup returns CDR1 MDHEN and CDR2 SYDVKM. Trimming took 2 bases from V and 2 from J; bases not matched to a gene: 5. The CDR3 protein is CASSLEQGGPYEQYF. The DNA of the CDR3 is TGTGCCAGCAGTTTAGAACAGGGGGGACCCTACGAGCAGTACTTC.

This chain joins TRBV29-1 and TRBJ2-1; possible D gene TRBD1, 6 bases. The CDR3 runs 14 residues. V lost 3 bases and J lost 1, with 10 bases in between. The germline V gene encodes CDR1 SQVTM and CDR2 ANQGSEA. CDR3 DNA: TGCAGCGTTGAGCCAGGGGTGTCCTACAATGAGCAGTTCTTC. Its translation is CSVEPGVSYNEQFF.

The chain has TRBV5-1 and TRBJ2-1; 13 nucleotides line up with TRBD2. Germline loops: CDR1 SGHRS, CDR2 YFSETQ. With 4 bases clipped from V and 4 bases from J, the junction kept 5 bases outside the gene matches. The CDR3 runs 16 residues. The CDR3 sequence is CASSVGTSGDYNEQFF. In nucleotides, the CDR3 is TGCGCCAGCAGCGTCGGGACTAGCGGGGATTACAATGAGCAGTTCTTC.

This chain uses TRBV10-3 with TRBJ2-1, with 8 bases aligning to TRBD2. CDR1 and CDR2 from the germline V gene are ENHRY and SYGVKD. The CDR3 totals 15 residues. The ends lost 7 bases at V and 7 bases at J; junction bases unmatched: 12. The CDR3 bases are TGTGCCATCACCTCCAGCGGGAGATTTGGTAATGAGCAGTTCTTC. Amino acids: CAITSSGRFGNEQFF.

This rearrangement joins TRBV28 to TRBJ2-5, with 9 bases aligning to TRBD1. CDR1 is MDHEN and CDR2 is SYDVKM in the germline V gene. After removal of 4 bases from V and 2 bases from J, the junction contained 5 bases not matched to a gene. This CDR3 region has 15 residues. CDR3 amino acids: CASSSIGTGQETQYF. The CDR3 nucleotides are TGTGCCAGCAGTTCTATTGGGACAGGGCAAGAGACCCAGTACTTC.

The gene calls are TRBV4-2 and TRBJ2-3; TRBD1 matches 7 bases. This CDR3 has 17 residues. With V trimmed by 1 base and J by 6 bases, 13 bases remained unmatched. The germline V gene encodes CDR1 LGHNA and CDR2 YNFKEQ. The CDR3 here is CASSQGVGPQGDDTQYF. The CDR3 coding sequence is TGTGCCAGCAGCCAAGGGGTAGGACCCCAGGGGGATGATACGCAGTATTTT.

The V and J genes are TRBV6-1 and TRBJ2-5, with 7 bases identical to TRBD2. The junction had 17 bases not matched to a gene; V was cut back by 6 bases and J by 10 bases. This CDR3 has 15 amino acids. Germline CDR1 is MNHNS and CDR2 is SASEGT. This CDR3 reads CASRPRRAGRDDQYF. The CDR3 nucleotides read TGTGCCAGCAGACCCCGGAGAGCGGGAAGGGATGACCAGTACTTC.

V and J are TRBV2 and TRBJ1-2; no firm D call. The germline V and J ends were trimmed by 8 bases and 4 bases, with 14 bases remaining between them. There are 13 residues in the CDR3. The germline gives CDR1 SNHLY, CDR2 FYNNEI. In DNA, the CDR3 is TGTGCCAGCGGGGAGGGCATCGCCTATGGCTACACCTTC. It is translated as CASGEGIAYGYTF.

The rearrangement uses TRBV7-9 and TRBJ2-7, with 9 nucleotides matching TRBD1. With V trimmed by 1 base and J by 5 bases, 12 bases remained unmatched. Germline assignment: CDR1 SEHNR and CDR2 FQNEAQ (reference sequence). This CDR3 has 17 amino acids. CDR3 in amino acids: CASSLGGGQGKNHEQYF. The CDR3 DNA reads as TGTGCCAGCAGCTTAGGAGGGGGACAGGGAAAAAATCACGAGCAGTACTTC.

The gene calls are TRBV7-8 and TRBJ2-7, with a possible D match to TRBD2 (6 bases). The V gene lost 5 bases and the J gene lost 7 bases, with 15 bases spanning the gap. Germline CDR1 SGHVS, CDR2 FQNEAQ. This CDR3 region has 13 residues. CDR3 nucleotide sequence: TGTGCCAGCAGCGGCGTTGGGGGAGGAGAGCAGTACTTC. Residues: CASSGVGGGEQYF.

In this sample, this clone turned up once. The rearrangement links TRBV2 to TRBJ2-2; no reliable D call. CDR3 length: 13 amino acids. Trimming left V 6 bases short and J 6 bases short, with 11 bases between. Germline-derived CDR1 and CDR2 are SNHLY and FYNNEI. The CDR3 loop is CASRTLRAGELFF. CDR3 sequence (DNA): TGTGCCAGCAGAACATTACGGGCCGGGGAGCTGTTTTTT.

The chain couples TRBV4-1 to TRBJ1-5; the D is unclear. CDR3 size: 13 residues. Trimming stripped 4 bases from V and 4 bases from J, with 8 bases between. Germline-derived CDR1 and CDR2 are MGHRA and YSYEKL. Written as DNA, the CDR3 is TGCGCCAGCAGCCGTAGAGCTAATCAGCCCCAGCATTTT. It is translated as CASSRRANQPQHF.

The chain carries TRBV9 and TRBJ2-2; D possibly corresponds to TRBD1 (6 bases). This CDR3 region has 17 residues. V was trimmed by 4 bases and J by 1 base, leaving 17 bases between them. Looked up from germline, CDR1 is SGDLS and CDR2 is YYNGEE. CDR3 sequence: CASSPSYRVRNTGELFF. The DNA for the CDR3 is TGTGCCAGCAGCCCCTCCTACAGGGTGAGGAACACCGGGGAGCTGTTTTTT.